The clone carrying this TCR beta chain has just a few counts. This entry comes from a study of T cells in lung cancer brain metastases. Some clones are missing from TCRdb's copy, which holds only in-frame ones; the method was immunoSEQ multiplex PCR. Of 600 to 750 clones detected, 90% to 95% appear once; the ten largest clones hold 3% to 4.5%. Germline lookup yields CDR1 PRHDT and CDR2 FYEKMQ (reference sequence). This CDR3 region has 15 residues. Trimming shortened V by 5 bases and J by 2 bases, and 15 bases separated the two germline ends. The material sequenced was tumor tissue from a brain metastasis. The chain links TRBV13 to TRBJ1-2, with D perhaps matching TRBD1 (6 bases). This clonotype was sampled from a woman aged 45-65 years with non-small cell lung cancer that had spread to the brain. CDR3 amino acids: CASSDSRTVNYGYTF. DNA of the CDR3: TGTGCCAGCAGCGACTCGCGGACAGTCAACTATGGCTACACCTTC.